What follows describes a single T cell receptor beta chain. Its specificity is unknown. This sample is drawn from a study of T cell responses to AZD1222 COVID-19 vaccine. Germline assignment: CDR1 LNHNV and CDR2 YYDKDF (reference sequence). V lost 1 base to trimming and J lost 5 bases, with 15 bases between them. CDR3 length equals 16 residues. The assay was immunoSEQ multiplex PCR, and TCRdb's table has in-frame clones only and misses some. The data show 120,000 or so clones, with roughly 82% seen just once and over 25% held by the top ten. Study-wide findings and caveats: Nearly half of spike-specific TCRs reportedly target unmutated variant regions. Spike-specific TCR breadth rose after two AZD1222 doses, and depth rose as well. Most donors were white British, females outnumbered males, and clonal diversity was possibly underestimated.

The TCR sequence derives from an adult who received the AZD1222 COVID-19 vaccine. This chain connects TRBV15 to TRBJ1-3, with D possibly TRBD1 on 5 matching bases. Sequences were derived from peripheral blood, sampled 28 days after the second AZD1222 dose. The CDR3 DNA follows: TGTGCCACCAGCAGAGTTAAGGTAGCAGGGCGAAACACCATATATTTT. Its protein product is CATSRVKVAGRNTIYF. Full variable domain (outside the CDR3, taken from reference TRBV15 and TRBJ1-3): DAMVIQNPRYQVTQFGKPVTLSCSQTLNHNVMYWYQQKSSQAPKLLFHYYDKDFNNEADTPDNFQSRRPNTSFCFLDIRSPGLGDTAMYLCATSRVKVAGRNTIYFGEGSWLTVV.